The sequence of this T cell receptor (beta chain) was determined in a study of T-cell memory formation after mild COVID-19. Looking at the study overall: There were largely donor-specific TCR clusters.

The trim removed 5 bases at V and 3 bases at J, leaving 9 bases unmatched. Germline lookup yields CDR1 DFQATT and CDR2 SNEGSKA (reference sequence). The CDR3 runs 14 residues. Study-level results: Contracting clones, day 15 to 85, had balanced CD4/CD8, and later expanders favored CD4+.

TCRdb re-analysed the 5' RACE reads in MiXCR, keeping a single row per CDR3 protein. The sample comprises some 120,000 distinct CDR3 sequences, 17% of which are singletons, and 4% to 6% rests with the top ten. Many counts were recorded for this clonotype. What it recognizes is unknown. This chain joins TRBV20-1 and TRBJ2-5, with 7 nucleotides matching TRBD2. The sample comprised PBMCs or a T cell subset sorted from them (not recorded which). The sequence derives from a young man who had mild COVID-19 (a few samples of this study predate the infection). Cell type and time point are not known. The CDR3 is CSALPSRGEETQYF. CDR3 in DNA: TGCAGTGCTCTCCCCTCACGGGGGGAAGAGACCCAGTACTTC.